This passage covers 14 T cell receptor beta chains from one sample sequenced in a study of control samples from healthy donors and cancer patients (dated by TCRdb to the early 2020s). The library was prepared using the immunoSEQ multiplex PCR assay. TCRdb took this table from immuneACCESS and kept in-frame rearrangements with V and J called. Such tables lack part of the clones; where checked against another copy, unresolved V genes explain under half of the gap, and the rest is unexplained. The sample table lists about 130,000 clones, 75% to 95% of them with a count of one. The ten top clones hold about 2.5% of the sample. Sample: blood. Source of these receptors: a man aged 40-55 years in good health.

The J gene is TRBJ1-1, the V gene TRBV7-8, with a weak D call TRBD1 (5 bases). V was trimmed by 3 bases and J by 2 bases, leaving 10 bases between them. From germline, CDR1 is SGHVS and CDR2 FQNEAQ. The CDR3 is made up of 14 amino acids. The CDR3 DNA reads as TGTGCCAGCAGCTTCCCGGGGGATAACACTGAAGCTTTCTTT. This translates into CASSFPGDNTEAFF. Using reference TRBV7-8 and TRBJ1-1 for the parts outside the CDR3, the full variable domain is GAGVSQSPRYKVAKRGQDVALRCDPISGHVSLFWYQQALGQGPEFLTYFQNEAQLDKSGLPSDRFFAERPEGSVSTLKIQRTQQEDSAVYLCASSFPGDNTEAFFGQGTRLTVV.

The chain carries TRBV7-9 and TRBJ2-5; the D is unclear. The germline gives CDR1 SEHNR, CDR2 FQNEAQ (reference sequence). The CDR3 is made up of 11 amino acids. V lost 5 bases and J 0 bases, leaving 1 base between the germline ends. The CDR3 here is CASSDQETQYF. The CDR3 nucleotides read TGTGCCAGCAGCGACCAAGAGACCCAGTACTTC.

J is TRBJ2-3 and V is TRBV5-1, with no clear D. The V gene's germline CDR1 is SGHRS and CDR2 YFSETQ. Trimming stripped 7 bases from V and 1 base from J, with 10 bases between. The CDR3 sequence is 13 residues long. DNA for the CDR3: TGCGCCAGCCAGGCAGAGGGCACAGATACGCAGTATTTT. It translates to CASQAEGTDTQYF.

The chain employs TRBV7-8 and TRBJ1-6, with D possibly TRBD1 on 6 matching bases. Germline V gives CDR1 SGHVS, CDR2 FQNEAQ. The CDR3 runs 17 residues. V gave up 4 bases and J gave up 7 bases, with 20 bases separating them. CDR3 region: CASSSLTGSLGNSPLHF. In DNA, the CDR3 is TGTGCCAGCAGCTCATTGACAGGCTCCTTGGGGAATTCACCCCTCCACTTT.

The CDR3 nucleotides are TGTGCCAGCAGTTTTGCTGGGCCCGGACTAACAGCTAGCACAGATACGCAGTATTTT. The encoded protein is CASSFAGPGLTASTDTQYF. The chain uses TRBV27 and TRBJ2-3, with D possibly TRBD2 on 6 matching bases. This CDR3 spans 19 amino acids. The V end was cut by 3 bases, the J end by 0 bases, with 22 bases between. Germline V gives CDR1 MNHEY, CDR2 SMNVEV (reference sequence).

The V gene is TRBV6-4, the J gene TRBJ1-1; D perhaps matches TRBD1 (6 bases). The CDR3 runs 13 residues. Germline loops: CDR1 MRHNA, CDR2 SNTAGT. V lost 5 bases to trimming and J lost 4 bases, with 11 bases between them. CDR3 in amino acids: CASSYEGGTEAFF. DNA for the CDR3: TGTGCCAGCAGTTACGAAGGGGGCACTGAAGCTTTCTTT.

The chain links TRBV5-4 to TRBJ1-4, with a possible D match to TRBD1 (5 bases). The germline V gene has CDR1 SGHNT and CDR2 YYREEE (reference sequence). The CDR3 has 15 residues. Trimming took 6 bases from V and 6 from J, leaving 18 bases between them. The CDR3 DNA follows: TGTGCCAGCAAACTAGGGTCAGGGTGGGATGAAAAACTGTTTTTT. It encodes CASKLGSGWDEKLFF.

This chain uses TRBV7-8 with TRBJ2-7; the match to TRBD2 covers 8 bases. Germline V gene lookup returns CDR1 SGHVS and CDR2 FQNEAQ. V lost 4 bases to trimming and J lost 2 bases; unmatched junction nucleotides: 1. CDR3 length equals 13 residues. The chain's CDR3 is CASSSGLAYEQYF. The CDR3 DNA sequence: TGTGCCAGCAGCTCGGGACTAGCCTACGAGCAGTACTTC.

This chain links TRBV5-4 with TRBJ2-2; 9 bases are shared with TRBD1. The CDR3 is 14 residues long. V was pared by 3 bases and J by 6 bases, with 3 bases of the junction left unmatched. The germline V gene encodes CDR1 SGHNT and CDR2 YYREEE (reference sequence). In DNA, the CDR3 is TGTGCCAGCAGCTATACAGGGGGCTCCGGGGAGCTGTTTTTT. Translating it yields CASSYTGGSGELFF.

The chain is built from TRBV5-8 and TRBJ1-5; perhaps TRBD1 as D (5 bases). The germline V and J ends were trimmed by 4 bases and 5 bases, with 19 bases remaining between them. This CDR3 comprises 16 residues. Germline V lookup: CDR1 SGHTS, CDR2 YDEGEE. This CDR3 is CASSGGWTGRYQPQHF. The CDR3 DNA reads TGTGCCAGCAGCGGGGGGTGGACGGGGAGATATCAGCCCCAGCATTTT.

This chain connects TRBV29-1 to TRBJ2-5, with D possibly matching TRBD2 (5 bases). The ends were cut back, 5 bases at V and 2 bases at J, with 12 bases in the middle. This CDR3 has 13 residues. From germline, CDR1 is SQVTM and CDR2 ANQGSEA. The CDR3: CSVSGVGQETQYF. As DNA, the CDR3 is TGCAGCGTTTCCGGGGTCGGGCAAGAGACCCAGTACTTC.

The chain couples TRBV7-2 to TRBJ1-2, with D unclear. The germline gives CDR1 SGHTA, CDR2 FQGNSA. The CDR3 runs to 14 residues. Between the trimmed V and J ends, which lost 3 bases and 7 bases, there was a span of 15 bases. The CDR3 protein is CASSLGMVRTGYTF. The CDR3 nucleotides are TGTGCCAGCAGCTTGGGCATGGTTCGTACTGGCTACACCTTC.

V is TRBV4-2 and J is TRBJ2-7; 12 bases map to TRBD2. The CDR3 runs 14 residues. Germline trimming cut 4 bases from V and 6 bases from J; bases unmatched to any gene: 4. Per the germline V gene, CDR1 is LGHNA and CDR2 is YNFKEQ. The CDR3 DNA reads as TGTGCCAGCAGCCCTAGCGGGGGGGCGATCGAGCAGTACTTC. Translated: CASSPSGGAIEQYF.

The chain joins TRBV27 to TRBJ2-7, with D possibly matching TRBD1 (6 bases). Trimming left V 2 bases short and J 3 bases short, with 11 bases between. Germline assignment: CDR1 MNHEY and CDR2 SMNVEV (reference sequence). The CDR3 is 14 amino acids. The CDR3 reads CASSLLLQGYEQYF. CDR3 bases: TGTGCCAGCAGTTTACTCCTACAGGGCTACGAGCAGTACTTC.